This T cell receptor beta chain appears in the sequencing data of a study of regulatory T cells in long-lasting Graves disease. Findings and caveats of the study: It was in persistent disease that TRBV28, TRBJ1-2 and TRBJ2-5 were favored.

The time point denotes: newly diagnosed GD, antithyroid drugs for less than 3 months. With RNA extracted from PBMCs as input, the TCR library was made. Patients all came to the study from an endocrinology department in Xi'an, China. In building TCR beta libraries, iRepertoire HTBI primers were used together with Arm-PCR of CDR3 regions. From the multiplex PCR reads, TCRdb called clonotypes with MiXCR, one entry per CDR3 protein. The repertoire includes approximately 210,000 distinct CDR3 sequences, roughly 18% of them detected once, and more than 20% sits in the top ten. Points on this clonotype: Its antigen is undetermined.

Germline V gene data show CDR1 as MNHEY and CDR2 as SVGAGI. The CDR3 covers 15 residues. Trimming took 3 bases from V and 7 from J, leaving 13 bases between them. This specimen consisted of peripheral blood mononuclear cells (PBMCs), obtained at new diagnosis, from a patient treated with antithyroid drugs. The chain is built from TRBV6-5 and TRBJ2-6; D ambiguous. This receptor was taken from a female donor with Graves disease. The CDR3 nucleotides are TGTGCCAGCAGTTATGTGTCGGCCTCAGCCAACGTCCTGACTTTC. Its protein product is CASSYVSASANVLTF.